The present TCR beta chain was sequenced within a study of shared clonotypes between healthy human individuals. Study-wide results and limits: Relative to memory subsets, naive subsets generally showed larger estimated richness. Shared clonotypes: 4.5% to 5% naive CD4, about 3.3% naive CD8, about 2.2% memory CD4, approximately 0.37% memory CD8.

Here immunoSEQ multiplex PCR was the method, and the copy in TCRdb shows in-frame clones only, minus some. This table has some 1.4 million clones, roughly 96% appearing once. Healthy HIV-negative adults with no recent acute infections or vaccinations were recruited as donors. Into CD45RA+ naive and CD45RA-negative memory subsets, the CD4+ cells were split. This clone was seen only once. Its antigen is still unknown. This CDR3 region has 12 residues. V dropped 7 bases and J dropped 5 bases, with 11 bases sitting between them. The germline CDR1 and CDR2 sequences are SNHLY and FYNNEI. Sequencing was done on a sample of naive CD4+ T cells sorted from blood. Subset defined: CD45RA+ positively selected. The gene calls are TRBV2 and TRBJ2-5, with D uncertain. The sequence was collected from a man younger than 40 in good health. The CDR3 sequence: CASTPSLETQYF. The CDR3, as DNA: TGTGCCAGCACCCCCAGCTTGGAGACCCAGTACTTC.